This paragraph reports one T cell receptor (beta chain). This entry is derived from a study of blood T cell repertoires in COVID-19. The method was immunoSEQ multiplex PCR; TCRdb's version includes in-frame clones alone and lacks a portion of them. The sample carries almost 65,000 clones, around 89% recorded once. Cohorts were based on clinical histories the participants reported. V trimming: 3 bases; J trimming: 3 bases; junction bases outside the gene matches: 11. There are 17 residues in the CDR3. Germline loops: CDR1 KGHSH, CDR2 LQKENI. The specimen was PBMCs or T cells enriched from blood (not recorded which). The origin of this receptor is a woman between 35 and 50 years old who had recovered from COVID-19. The chain combines TRBV18 with TRBJ1-5; 7 nucleotides match TRBD1. This CDR3 reads CASSPPQGGGFNQPQHF. The CDR3 bases are TGTGCCAGCTCACCCCCCCAAGGGGGCGGATTCAATCAGCCCCAGCATTTT.